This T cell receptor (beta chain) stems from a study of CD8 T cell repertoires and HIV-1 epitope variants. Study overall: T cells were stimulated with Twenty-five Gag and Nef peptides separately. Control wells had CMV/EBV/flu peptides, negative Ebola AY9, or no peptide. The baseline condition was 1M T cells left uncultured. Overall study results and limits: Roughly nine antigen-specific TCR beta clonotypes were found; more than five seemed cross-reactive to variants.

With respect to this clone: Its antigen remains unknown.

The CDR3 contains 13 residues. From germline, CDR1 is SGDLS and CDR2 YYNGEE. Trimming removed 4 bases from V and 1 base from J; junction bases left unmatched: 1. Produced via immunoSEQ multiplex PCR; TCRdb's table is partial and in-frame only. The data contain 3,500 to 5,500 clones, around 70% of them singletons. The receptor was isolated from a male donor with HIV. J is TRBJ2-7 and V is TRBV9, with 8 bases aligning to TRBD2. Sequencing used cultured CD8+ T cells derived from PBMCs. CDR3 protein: CASSPGGSYEQYF. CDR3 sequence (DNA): TGTGCCAGCAGCCCGGGGGGGTCCTACGAGCAGTACTTC.